This TCR beta chain was retrieved from a study of beta chain features in type 1 diabetes. Sort purity for all populations was recorded as exceeding 98%. General study points: Healthy donors had naive, central memory and Treg TCRB repertoires that appeared less similar than those seen among patients. Whether HLA type influences TCRB rearrangement remained unresolved here. PCR might preferentially amplify shorter templates, equally in patients and controls.

The authors reverse transcribed all of the isolated RNA, so sequencing captured expressed TCRB transcripts. Profiling relied on immunoSEQ multiplex PCR, and the TCRdb table lists in-frame clones only, not all of them. This table holds roughly 170,000 clones, 10% to 15% found once. The CDR3 covers 11 residues. Germline V lookup: CDR1 SQVTM, CDR2 ANQGSEA. V was pared by 5 bases and J by 3 bases, with 7 bases between. On this clone itself: Its antigen is undetermined. Within the sample, other DNA sequences also encode this same CDR3.

The sample consisted of central memory CD4+ T cells from blood. The receptor's source is a woman under 30 in good health. This chain uses TRBV29-1 with TRBJ2-5; TRBD2 is a possible D gene (6 bases). This CDR3 reads CSVSGEETQYF. The CDR3 nucleotides are TGCAGCGTTTCGGGGGAAGAGACCCAGTACTTC.